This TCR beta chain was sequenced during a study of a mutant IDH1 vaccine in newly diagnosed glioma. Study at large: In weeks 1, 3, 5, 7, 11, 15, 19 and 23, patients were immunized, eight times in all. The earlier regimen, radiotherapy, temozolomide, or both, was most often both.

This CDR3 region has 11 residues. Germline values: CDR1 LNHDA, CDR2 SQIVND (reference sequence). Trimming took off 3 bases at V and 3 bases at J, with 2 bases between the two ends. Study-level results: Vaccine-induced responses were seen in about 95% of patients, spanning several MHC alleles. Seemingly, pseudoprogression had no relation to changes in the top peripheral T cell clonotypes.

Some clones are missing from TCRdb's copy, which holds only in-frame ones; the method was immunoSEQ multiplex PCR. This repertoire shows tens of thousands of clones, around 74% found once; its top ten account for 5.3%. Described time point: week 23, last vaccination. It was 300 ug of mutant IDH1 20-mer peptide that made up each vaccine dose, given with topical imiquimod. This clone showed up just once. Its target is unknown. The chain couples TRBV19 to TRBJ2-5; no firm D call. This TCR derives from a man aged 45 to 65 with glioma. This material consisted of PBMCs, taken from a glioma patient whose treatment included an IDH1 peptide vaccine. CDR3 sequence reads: CASSIEETQYF. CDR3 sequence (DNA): TGTGCCAGTAGTATTGAAGAGACCCAGTACTTC. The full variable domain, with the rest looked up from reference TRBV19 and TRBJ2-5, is DGGITQSPKYLFRKEGQNVTLSCEQNLNHDAMYWYRQDPGQGLRLIYYSQIVNDFQKGDIAEGYSVSREKKESFPLTVTSAQKNPTAFYLCASSIEETQYFGPGTRLLVL.